This is a list of T cell receptor beta chains from one sample in a study of blood T cell repertoires in COVID-19. TCRdb keeps only in-frame clones here, not all; method: immunoSEQ multiplex PCR. This sample yields roughly 200,000 clones, of which 85% to 90% are seen a single time; around 8% belongs to the top ten. Sequenced: peripheral blood. These TCRs come from a woman aged 55-70 years with acute or convalescent COVID-19. Each CDR3 is given with its conserved first and last residue. A D gene is named only where the DNA matches it firmly. Size is stated for part of the rows, as once, few or many counts, or as a class when the clone is expanded.

size: NA; J: TRBJ1-1; V: TRBV29-1; D: NA; DNA: TGCAGCGCCCTAAACACTGAAGCTTTCTTT; CDR3: CSALNTEAFF
size: NA; J: TRBJ2-1; V: TRBV19; D: NA; DNA: TGTGCCAGTAGATCCAGGTCCGGACTACGGGGGAATGAGCAGTTCTTC; CDR3: CASRSRSGLRGNEQFF
size: NA; J: TRBJ1-2; V: TRBV6-5; D: NA; DNA: TGTGCCAGCAGTTACACCTCGACAGTCCCTAGTTATGGCTACACCTTC; CDR3: CASSYTSTVPSYGYTF
size: NA; J: TRBJ2-1; V: TRBV12-5; D: NA; DNA: TGTGCTAGTGGTTTGGGATCAGCGGGTGAGCAGTTCTTC; CDR3: CASGLGSAGEQFF
size: NA; J: TRBJ1-3; V: TRBV5-8; D: TRBD1; DNA: TGTGCCAGCAGCCGGACAGGGTCTGGAAACACCATATATTTT; CDR3: CASSRTGSGNTIYF
size: NA; J: TRBJ2-1; V: TRBV5-1; D: NA; DNA: TGCGCCAGCAGCGACCCCGGGAGCAATGAGCAGTTCTTC; CDR3: CASSDPGSNEQFF
size: NA; J: TRBJ1-1; V: TRBV7-2; D: NA; DNA: TGTGCCAGCAGCCGTGCGGGTGGCACTGAAGCTTTCTTT; CDR3: CASSRAGGTEAFF
size: few; J: TRBJ2-1; V: TRBV29-1; D: NA; DNA: TGCAGCGTTTTAGAGGGTGAGCAGTTCTTC; CDR3: CSVLEGEQFF
size: NA; J: TRBJ1-1; V: TRBV15; D: NA; DNA: TGTGCCACCATCCGCTCGCCCAGGGACACTGAAGCTTTCTTT; CDR3: CATIRSPRDTEAFF
size: NA; J: TRBJ1-6; V: TRBV27; D: NA; DNA: TGTGCCAGCAGTTTGGGAGGGGTCCCAAATTCACCCCTCCACTTT; CDR3: CASSLGGVPNSPLHF
size: few; J: TRBJ2-1; V: TRBV7-9; D: TRBD1; DNA: TGTGCCAGCAGCAAGGACAGGTTAGTGGCGGATGAGCAGTTCTTC; CDR3: CASSKDRLVADEQFF
size: NA; J: TRBJ1-5; V: TRBV29-1; D: TRBD1; DNA: TGCAGCGTCATCACGGGACAGGGGGTTAATCAGCCCCAGCATTTT; CDR3: CSVITGQGVNQPQHF
size: NA; J: TRBJ2-3; V: TRBV30; D: TRBD2; DNA: TGTGCCTGGAGGGGTAGCGGGGGCACAGATACGCAGTATTTT; CDR3: CAWRGSGGTDTQYF
size: NA; J: TRBJ1-2; V: TRBV5-1; D: TRBD1; DNA: TGCGCCAGCAGCCCCGACAGGGGGCAGGGTGGCTACACCTTC; CDR3: CASSPDRGQGGYTF
size: NA; J: TRBJ1-3; V: TRBV19; D: NA; DNA: TGTGCCAGTAGTATAATCGGGAACACCATATATTTT; CDR3: CASSIIGNTIYF